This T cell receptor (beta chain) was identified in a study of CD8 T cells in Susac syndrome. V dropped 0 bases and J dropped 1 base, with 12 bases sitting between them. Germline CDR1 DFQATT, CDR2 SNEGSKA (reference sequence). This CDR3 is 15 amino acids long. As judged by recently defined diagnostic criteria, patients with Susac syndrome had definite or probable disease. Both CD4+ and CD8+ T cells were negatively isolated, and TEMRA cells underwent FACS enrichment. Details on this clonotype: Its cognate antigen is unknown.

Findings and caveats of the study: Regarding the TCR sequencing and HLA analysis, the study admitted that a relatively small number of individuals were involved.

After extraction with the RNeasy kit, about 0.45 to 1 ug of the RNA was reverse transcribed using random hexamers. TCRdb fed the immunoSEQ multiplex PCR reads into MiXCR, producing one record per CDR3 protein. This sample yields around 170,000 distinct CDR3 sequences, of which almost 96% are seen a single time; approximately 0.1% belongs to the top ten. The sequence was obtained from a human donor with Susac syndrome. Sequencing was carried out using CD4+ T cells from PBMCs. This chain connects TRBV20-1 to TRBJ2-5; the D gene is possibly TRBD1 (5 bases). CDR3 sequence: CSARDPRQIQETQYF. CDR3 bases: TGCAGTGCTAGAGATCCCAGACAGATCCAAGAGACCCAGTACTTC.